The next 5 T cell receptor beta chains were all read from a single sample in a study of blood T cell repertoires in COVID-19 (dated by TCRdb to 2018 to 2021). The library was prepared using the immunoSEQ multiplex PCR assay. Drawn from immuneACCESS, this table holds only the in-frame rearrangements with V and J called that TCRdb kept. Clones are partly lost; checked studies trace under half to an unresolved V gene and leave the rest unexplained. The sample has roughly 100,000 clones on record, roughly 85% of them singletons. The ten largest make up just over 15% of the sample. The sample comprised peripheral blood. These receptors came from a woman aged 80 or over with acute or convalescent COVID-19.

The chain employs TRBV19 and TRBJ1-2; D may be TRBD1 (5 bases). Germline values: CDR1 LNHDA, CDR2 SQIVND (reference sequence). CDR3 size: 13 residues. The germline V and J ends were trimmed by 6 bases and 8 bases, with 16 bases remaining between them. The DNA for the CDR3 is TGTGCCAGTAGCTTTCCTACAGGCCCGGGCTACACCTTC. Amino acids: CASSFPTGPGYTF.

This chain joins TRBV6-2 or TRBV6-3 and TRBJ2-7; tentative D call: TRBD1 (5 bases). The CDR3 consists of 14 residues. The V gene's germline CDR1 is MNHEY and CDR2 SVGEGT. Trimming pared 6 bases from V and 0 bases from J, leaving 12 bases between. CDR3 DNA sequence: TGTGCCAGCAGCCGAAGACAGCACTCCTACGAGCAGTACGTC. As protein: CASSRRQHSYEQYV.

This chain connects TRBV3-1 (or the pseudogene TRBV3-2) to TRBJ2-2; 9 positions agree with TRBD2. The CDR3 is 16 residues long. J lost 5 bases, V lost 3 bases, and 7 bases had no gene match. The V gene's germline CDR1 is LGHDT and CDR2 YNNKEL (reference sequence). The CDR3 sequence: CASSQEGLAGTGELFF. CDR3 in DNA: TGTGCCAGCAGCCAGGAGGGACTAGCAGGGACCGGGGAGCTGTTTTTT.

This clone has only a few counts. The chain combines TRBV4-1 with TRBJ2-3; 11 nucleotides agree with TRBD2. The CDR3 consists of 16 residues. Germline V gene data show CDR1 as MGHRA and CDR2 as YSYEKL. J lost 0 bases, V lost 4 bases, and 3 bases had no gene match. The chain's CDR3 is CASSLWTSGSTDTQYF. The CDR3 nucleotides read TGCGCCAGCAGCCTATGGACTAGCGGGAGCACAGATACGCAGTATTTT.

This clone was found once. The J gene is TRBJ1-4, the V gene TRBV19; TRBD1 agrees at 7 bases. J gave up 1 base and V 5 bases, and 4 bases lay outside the gene matches. CDR1 LNHDA and CDR2 SQIVND come from the germline V gene (reference sequence). This CDR3 is 15 amino acids long. CDR3 nucleotides: TGTGCCAGTAGTTCCCGACAGGGAACTAATGAAAAACTGTTTTTT. It specifies CASSSRQGTNEKLFF.